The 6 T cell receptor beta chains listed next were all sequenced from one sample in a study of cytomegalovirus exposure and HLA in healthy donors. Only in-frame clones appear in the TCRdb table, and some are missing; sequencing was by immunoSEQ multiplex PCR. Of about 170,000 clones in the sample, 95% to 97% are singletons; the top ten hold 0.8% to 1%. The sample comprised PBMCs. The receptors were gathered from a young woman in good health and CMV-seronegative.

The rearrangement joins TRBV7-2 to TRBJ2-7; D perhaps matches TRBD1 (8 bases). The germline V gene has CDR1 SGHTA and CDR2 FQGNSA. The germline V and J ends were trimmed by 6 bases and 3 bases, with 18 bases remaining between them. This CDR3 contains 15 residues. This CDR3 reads CASRRQNRGGYEQYF. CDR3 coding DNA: TGTGCCAGCAGGCGCCAGAACAGGGGGGGCTACGAGCAGTACTTC.

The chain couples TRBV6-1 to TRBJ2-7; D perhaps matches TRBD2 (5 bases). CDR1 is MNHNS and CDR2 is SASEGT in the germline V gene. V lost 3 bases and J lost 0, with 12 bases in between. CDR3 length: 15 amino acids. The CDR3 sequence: CASSEVGVGSYEQYF. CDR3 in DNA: TGTGCCAGCAGTGAGGTCGGGGTTGGCTCCTACGAGCAGTACTTC.

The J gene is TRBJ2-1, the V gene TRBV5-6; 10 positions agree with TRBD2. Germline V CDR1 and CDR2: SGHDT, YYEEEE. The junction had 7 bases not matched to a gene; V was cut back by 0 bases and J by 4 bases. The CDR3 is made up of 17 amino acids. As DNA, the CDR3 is TGTGCCAGCAGCTTGGCCAGCGGGGGGGCGATTTACAATGAGCAGTTCTTC. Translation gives CASSLASGGAIYNEQFF. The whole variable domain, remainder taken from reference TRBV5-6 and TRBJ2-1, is DAGVTQSPTHLIKTRGQQVTLRCSPKSGHDTVSWYQQALGQGPQFIFQYYEEEERQRGNFPDRFSGHQFPNYSSELNVNALLLGDSALYLCASSLASGGAIYNEQFFGPGTRLTVL.

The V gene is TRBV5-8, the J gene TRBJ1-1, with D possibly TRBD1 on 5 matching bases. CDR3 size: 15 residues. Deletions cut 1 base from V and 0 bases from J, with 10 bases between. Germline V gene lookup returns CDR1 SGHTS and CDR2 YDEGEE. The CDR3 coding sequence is TGTGCCAGCAGCTTGTACAGGTCCTTGAACACTGAAGCTTTCTTT. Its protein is CASSLYRSLNTEAFF.

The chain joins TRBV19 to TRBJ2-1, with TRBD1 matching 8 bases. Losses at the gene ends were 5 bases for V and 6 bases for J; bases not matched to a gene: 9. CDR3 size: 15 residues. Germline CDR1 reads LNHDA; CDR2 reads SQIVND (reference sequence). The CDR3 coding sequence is TGTGCCAGTAGTGTCGGACAGGGAGGCCTCAATGAGCAGTTCTTC. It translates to CASSVGQGGLNEQFF.

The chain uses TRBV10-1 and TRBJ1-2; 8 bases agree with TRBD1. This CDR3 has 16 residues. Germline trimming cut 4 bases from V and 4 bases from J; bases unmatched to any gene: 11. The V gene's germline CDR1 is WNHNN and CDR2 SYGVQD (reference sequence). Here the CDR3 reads CASSGRQGIVTYGYTF. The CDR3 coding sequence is TGCGCCAGCAGTGGGAGACAGGGGATAGTGACCTATGGCTACACCTTC.